This T cell receptor beta chain came from a study of T cells in Graves' hyperthyroidism and ophthalmopathy. It was RNA transcripts that yielded the amplified TCR beta CDR3 regions. The HTBI primer set served for first-round RT-PCR of the TCR CDR3. TCRdb reanalysed the multiplex PCR reads using MiXCR and keeps one entry per CDR3 protein. This table has approximately 430,000 distinct CDR3 sequences, around a sixth appearing once. This clonotype came up many times. From germline, CDR1 is MNHEY and CDR2 SMNVEV (reference sequence). J was trimmed by 11 bases and V by 2 bases; bases with no gene match: 6. The CDR3 totals 14 residues.

The chain combines TRBV27 with TRBJ1-1; 12 bases map to TRBD1. This sequence was found in a young woman with Graves' hyperthyroidism. Sequencing input: blood. CDR3 sequence (DNA): TGTGCCAGCAGTTTAAGGGGACAGGGGGCATGGGCTTTCTTT. It codes for CASSLRGQGAWAFF.